This TCR beta chain was profiled in a study of blood T cell repertoires in COVID-19. Study-wide background: The United States, Italy and Spain supplied acute and convalescent COVID-19 samples. PBMCs, B-cell-depleted T cells, or T cells provided the cDNA or gDNA that made up the material.

Original data processing: How many nucleated cells were present was estimated from reference gene primer amplification. Libraries were prepared by immunoSEQ multiplex PCR; TCRdb keeps only in-frame clonotypes and omits some of them. V, J and clone size are those of that table, while D and trimming were read from the DNA. The sample has 110,000 or so clones; around 85% are singletons. The CDR3 is 15 amino acids. CDR1 is LGHNA and CDR2 is YNFKEQ in the germline V gene. The V segment lost 4 bases and the J segment 8 bases; nucleotides outside the gene matches: 13. The V and J genes are TRBV4-2 and TRBJ1-2; TRBD1 matches at 7 bases. The specimen sequenced was peripheral blood. This TCR came from a human donor in a cohort sampled during active COVID-19. In DNA form, the CDR3 reads TGTGCCAGCAGCCCGGGGGACAGCTGGCACGGCGGCTACACCTTC. As protein: CASSPGDSWHGGYTF.